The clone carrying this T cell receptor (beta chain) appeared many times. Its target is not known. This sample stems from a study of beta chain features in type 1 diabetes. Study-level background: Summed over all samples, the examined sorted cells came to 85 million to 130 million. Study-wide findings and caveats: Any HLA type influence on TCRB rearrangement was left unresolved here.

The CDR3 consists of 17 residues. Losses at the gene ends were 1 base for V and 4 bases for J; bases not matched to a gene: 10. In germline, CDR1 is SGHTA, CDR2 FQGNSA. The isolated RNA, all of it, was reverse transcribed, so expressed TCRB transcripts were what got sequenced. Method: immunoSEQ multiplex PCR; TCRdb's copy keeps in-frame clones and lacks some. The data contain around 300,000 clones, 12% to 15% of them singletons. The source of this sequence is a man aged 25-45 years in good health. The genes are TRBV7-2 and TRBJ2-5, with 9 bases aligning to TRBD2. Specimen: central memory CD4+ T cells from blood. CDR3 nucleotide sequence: TGTGCCAGCAGCTTAGGTGCGGGGGGGCCCGGTAGAGAGACCCAGTACTTC. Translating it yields CASSLGAGGPGRETQYF.